This passage covers 27 T cell receptor beta chains from one sample sequenced in a study of blood T cell repertoires in COVID-19. Sequenced by immunoSEQ multiplex PCR; TCRdb stores in-frame clones only, minus some. The sample lists 200,000 to 300,000 clones; approximately 82% were seen once. Sequenced material: peripheral blood. These receptors came from a woman aged 80 or over with acute or convalescent COVID-19.

This clone came up once. The gene calls are TRBV3-1 (or the pseudogene TRBV3-2) and TRBJ2-7; a weak D match, TRBD1 (6 bases). Between the trimmed V and J ends, which lost 5 bases and 3 bases, there was a span of 14 bases. CDR1 and CDR2 from the germline V gene are LGHDT and YNNKEL (reference sequence). This CDR3 contains 14 residues. CDR3 protein: CASSIGGQLYEQYF. For the CDR3, the DNA is TGTGCCAGCAGCATAGGAGGACAGCTCTACGAGCAGTACTTC.

The V call is TRBV7-3, the J call TRBJ2-3; 9 bases match TRBD1. The CDR3 is 15 amino acids. The V gene end was trimmed by 4 bases and the J gene end by 6 bases; junction bases not matched to a gene: 8. Germline CDR1 SGHTA, CDR2 FQGTGA. The chain's CDR3 is CASSSPGQGVDTQYF. CDR3 DNA sequence: TGTGCCAGCAGCTCCCCGGGACAGGGCGTCGATACGCAGTATTTT.

The genes are TRBV4-3 and TRBJ1-1; D remains unclear. Between the trimmed V and J ends, which lost 0 bases and 10 bases, there was a span of 18 bases. The CDR3 is 15 amino acids. Germline CDR1 LGHNA, CDR2 YSLEER. This CDR3 reads CASSQDVFSSSGAFF. CDR3 bases: TGCGCCAGCAGCCAAGATGTCTTTTCAAGCTCTGGAGCTTTCTTT.

This clone was detected once. The V and J genes are TRBV3-1 (or the pseudogene TRBV3-2) and TRBJ2-1, with 8 bases aligning to TRBD2. V trimming: 1 base; J trimming: 8 bases; junction bases outside the gene matches: 4. This CDR3 region has 14 residues. Germline CDR1 LGHDT, CDR2 YNNKEL (reference sequence). The CDR3 bases are TGTGCCAGCAGCCAAGGACTAGCGAGCCATGAGCAGTTCTTC. The encoded protein is CASSQGLASHEQFF.

The chain recombines TRBV20-1 with TRBJ2-1; 9 bases map to TRBD2. V trimming: 3 bases; J trimming: 7 bases; junction bases outside the gene matches: 7. Germline V CDR1 and CDR2: DFQATT, SNEGSKA (reference sequence). This CDR3 spans 14 amino acids. The CDR3 DNA is TGCAGTGCTAGTCGTTCTACTAGCGGGAATGAGCAGTTCTTC. It is translated as CSASRSTSGNEQFF.

The chain joins TRBV18 to TRBJ2-5; D perhaps matches TRBD1 (6 bases). Germline loops: CDR1 KGHSH, CDR2 LQKENI. Trimming cost V 4 bases and J 4 bases, with 19 bases left between them. This CDR3 spans 16 amino acids. The CDR3 loop reads CASSLSLTGHGETQYF. CDR3 bases: TGTGCCAGCTCACTCTCCCTGACGGGACATGGAGAGACCCAGTACTTC.

The chain is built from TRBV6-5 and TRBJ2-7; 10 bases fit TRBD1. Germline V CDR1 and CDR2: MNHEY, SVGAGI. CDR3 length: 16 residues. V was clipped by 4 bases and J by 2 bases; unmatched bases: 8. CDR3 residues: CASSSPRDRGTYEQYF. In nucleotides, the CDR3 is TGTGCCAGCAGTTCCCCCCGGGACAGGGGAACCTACGAGCAGTACTTC.

A few counts support this clone. This chain links TRBV7-3 with TRBJ2-1, with 14 bases matching TRBD2. This CDR3 spans 15 amino acids. V lost 5 bases to trimming and J lost 9 bases; unmatched junction nucleotides: 6. Germline V gives CDR1 SGHTA, CDR2 FQGTGA. The CDR3 loop reads CASSTGTSGSPEQFF. Here the CDR3 DNA reads TGTGCCAGCAGCACCGGGACTAGCGGGAGTCCTGAGCAGTTCTTC.

The chain combines TRBV9 with TRBJ2-1; possibly TRBD2 for D (7 bases). The CDR3 is 18 residues long. V lost 4 bases and J lost 1, with 21 bases in between. Germline CDR1 SGDLS, CDR2 YYNGEE. CDR3 in DNA: TGTGCCAGCAGCCCCGAAGGGGGGGGCTCTGTTTCCTACAATGAGCAGTTCTTC. Translating it yields CASSPEGGGSVSYNEQFF.

V usage is TRBV29-1 and J usage is TRBJ1-4, with D unclear. Between the trimmed V and J ends, which lost 4 bases and 7 bases, there was a span of 13 bases. The CDR3 covers 13 residues. Germline V gene data show CDR1 as SQVTM and CDR2 as ANQGSEA. The CDR3 region has the DNA TGCAGCGTTGTAAGTTCCCCTAGTGAAAAACTGTTTTTT. Amino acid sequence: CSVVSSPSEKLFF.

V is TRBV5-6 and J is TRBJ1-2; D may be TRBD1 (5 bases). V lost 3 bases and J lost 3, with 18 bases in between. The germline V gene encodes CDR1 SGHDT and CDR2 YYEEEE. The CDR3 extends over 16 amino acids. The CDR3: CASSSEGFEGDYGYTF. CDR3 coding DNA: TGTGCCAGCAGCTCGGAGGGGTTCGAAGGAGACTATGGCTACACCTTC.

The rearrangement uses TRBV7-2 and TRBJ2-5; 8 nucleotides line up with TRBD2. The trim removed 3 bases at V and 5 bases at J, leaving 5 bases unmatched. Germline lookup yields CDR1 SGHTA and CDR2 FQGNSA. The CDR3 contains 14 residues. Here the CDR3 reads CASSFAGGPETQYF. CDR3 DNA: TGTGCCAGCAGCTTTGCGGGGGGCCCCGAGACCCAGTACTTC.

V is TRBV4-1 and J is TRBJ2-1, with 7 bases identical to TRBD2. This CDR3 is 15 amino acids long. Germline CDR1 MGHRA, CDR2 YSYEKL. The ends lost 1 base at V and 6 bases at J; junction bases unmatched: 6. In DNA form, the CDR3 reads TGCGCCAGCAGCCAAGGGACTAGGTTCATCAATGAGCAGTTCTTC. This translates into CASSQGTRFINEQFF.

The rearrangement links TRBV9 to TRBJ1-5; D not certain. V was trimmed by 0 bases and J by 11 bases, leaving 12 bases between them. The CDR3 extends over 13 amino acids. Germline-derived CDR1 and CDR2 are SGDLS and YYNGEE. The CDR3 DNA follows: TGTGCCAGCAGCGTAGAGCCAGGCAAAGCCCAGCATTTT. Translated: CASSVEPGKAQHF.

J is TRBJ2-5 and V is TRBV2; 7 bases agree with TRBD1. Trimming took 2 bases from V and 7 from J; bases not matched to a gene: 10. CDR3 length: 15 amino acids. The germline V gene has CDR1 SNHLY and CDR2 FYNNEI. The CDR3 protein is CASSEIYRGEGTQYF. The CDR3 DNA is TGTGCCAGCAGTGAAATATACAGGGGAGAGGGGACCCAGTACTTC. The variable domain in full, with the rest retrieved from reference TRBV2 and TRBJ2-5, is EPEVTQTPSHQVTQMGQEVILRCVPISNHLYFYWYRQILGQKVEFLVSFYNNEISEKSEIFDDQFSVERPDGSNFTLKIRSTKLEDSAMYFCASSEIYRGEGTQYFGPGTRLLVL.

This clone was detected a few times. This rearrangement joins TRBV4-2 to TRBJ2-1; 9 nucleotides match TRBD2. Per germline, CDR1 LGHNA and CDR2 YNFKEQ. The CDR3 contains 16 residues. J lost 5 bases, V lost 0 bases, and 5 bases had no gene match. The CDR3 loop reads CASSQDATSGHNEQFF. DNA for the CDR3: TGTGCCAGCAGCCAAGATGCGACTAGCGGCCACAATGAGCAGTTCTTC.

This chain joins TRBV28 and TRBJ2-1, with 8 bases matching TRBD2. V lost 6 bases to trimming and J lost 9 bases; unmatched junction nucleotides: 1. The CDR3 length is 11 residues. CDR1 and CDR2 (germline): MDHEN, SYDVKM. CDR3 sequence: CASRREAEQFF. The CDR3 nucleotides are TGTGCCAGCAGGCGGGAGGCTGAGCAGTTCTTC.

This chain links TRBV7-8 with TRBJ1-3; no firm D call. Trimming took off 1 base at V and 1 base at J, with 5 bases between the two ends. The CDR3 loop spans 14 amino acids. Germline V CDR1 and CDR2: SGHVS, FQNEAQ. CDR3 in amino acids: CASSLGLSGNTIYF. The CDR3 DNA sequence: TGTGCCAGCAGCTTAGGGCTTTCTGGAAACACCATATATTTT. The whole variable domain, filled in from reference TRBV7-8 and TRBJ1-3, reads GAGVSQSPRYKVAKRGQDVALRCDPISGHVSLFWYQQALGQGPEFLTYFQNEAQLDKSGLPSDRFFAERPEGSVSTLKIQRTQQEDSAVYLCASSLGLSGNTIYFGEGSWLTVV.

The chain couples TRBV28 to TRBJ2-7; 9 bases map to TRBD2. V dropped 5 bases and J dropped 3; count of bases not matched to a gene: 17. CDR1 and CDR2 from the germline V gene are MDHEN and SYDVKM. The CDR3 covers 18 residues. The CDR3 is CASSLLGSGRNSDYEQYF. CDR3 in DNA: TGTGCCAGCAGTCTGCTGGGTAGCGGGAGAAATTCTGACTACGAGCAGTACTTC.

The chain recombines TRBV19 with TRBJ2-1, with 11 positions matching TRBD2. CDR3 length equals 16 residues. Unmatched junction bases numbered 11, after V lost 4 bases and J lost 9 bases. In germline, CDR1 is LNHDA, CDR2 SQIVND (reference sequence). The CDR3: CASSRTGTSGTLEQFF. In DNA, the CDR3 is TGTGCCAGTAGTAGGACCGGGACTAGCGGTACTCTTGAGCAGTTCTTC.

Here the CDR3 reads CATSRDSSGGSYEQYF. For the CDR3, the DNA is TGTGCCACCAGCAGGGATTCTAGCGGGGGATCCTACGAGCAGTACTTC. This rearrangement joins TRBV15 to TRBJ2-7; 10 bases map to TRBD2. Trimming cost V 3 bases and J 1 base; bases outside gene matches: 6. Germline CDR1 reads LNHNV; CDR2 reads YYDKDF (reference sequence). The CDR3 extends over 16 amino acids.

V and J are TRBV28 and TRBJ2-1, with 8 bases lining up with TRBD2. The V gene end was trimmed by 5 bases and the J gene end by 7 bases; junction bases not matched to a gene: 10. This CDR3 has 15 amino acids. From germline, CDR1 is MDHEN and CDR2 SYDVKM. The CDR3 DNA is TGTGCCAGCAGTACCTACAGGGCGGGGGGTAATGAGCAGTTCTTC. Translated, it gives CASSTYRAGGNEQFF.

The V call is TRBV11-3, the J call TRBJ2-5, with TRBD1 matching over 8 bases. V shed 5 bases and J 5 bases; nucleotides not matched to a gene: 4. The CDR3 sequence is 13 residues long. CDR1 and CDR2 (germline): SGHNT, YENEEA. CDR3 nucleotides: TGTGCCAGCAGCGGTACAGGGGGGGAGACCCAGTACTTC. Amino acid sequence: CASSGTGGETQYF.

This clone was detected a few times. This chain connects TRBV5-5 to TRBJ2-2, with TRBD2 matching over 13 bases. Unmatched junction bases numbered 2, after V lost 3 bases and J lost 6 bases. This CDR3 has 15 residues. Germline V lookup: CDR1 SGHKS, CDR2 YYEKEE (reference sequence). CDR3 region: CASSSTSGGSGELFF. CDR3 in DNA: TGTGCCAGCAGCTCGACTAGCGGGGGGTCCGGGGAGCTGTTTTTT.

V is TRBV7-2 and J is TRBJ1-6; D remains unclear. The CDR3 consists of 15 residues. V was pared by 5 bases and J by 6 bases, with 14 bases between. Germline CDR1 is SGHTA and CDR2 is FQGNSA. CDR3: CASSQRGQSNSPLHF. CDR3 nucleotides: TGTGCCAGCAGCCAACGAGGGCAGTCTAATTCACCCCTCCACTTT.

The V gene is TRBV4-3, the J gene TRBJ2-5, with 8 bases identical to TRBD1. The V segment lost 2 bases and the J segment 1 base; nucleotides outside the gene matches: 3. The CDR3 extends over 15 amino acids. Germline CDR1 and CDR2: LGHNA and YSLEER. In nucleotides, the CDR3 is TGCGCCAGCAGCCAAACGGACAGGGCCCAAGAGACCCAGTACTTC. This translates into CASSQTDRAQETQYF.

CDR3 nucleotide sequence: TGTGCCAGCAGCTCAGGACAGGGCGGCAGGAGAAACACCATATATTTT. Its protein is CASSSGQGGRRNTIYF. The chain links TRBV5-4 to TRBJ1-3; 8 bases map to TRBD1. The germline gives CDR1 SGHNT, CDR2 YYREEE (reference sequence). CDR3 length: 16 residues. The junction had 10 bases not matched to a gene; V was cut back by 3 bases and J by 5 bases.